The following is a T cell receptor (beta chain) sequence with its context. The CDR3 loop spans 14 amino acids. Germline loops: CDR1 LNHDA, CDR2 SQIVND (reference sequence). V dropped 2 bases and J dropped 4 bases, with 11 bases sitting between them. The source of the sample is a study of blood T cell repertoires in COVID-19. Measured with immunoSEQ multiplex PCR; TCRdb has only the in-frame clones, and not every one. Of some 160,000 clones listed, over 75% are singletons. Input material: peripheral blood. The source is a woman in her forties or fifties with acute or convalescent COVID-19. This chain joins TRBV19 and TRBJ1-1; no clear D. CDR3 region: CASSIMSSGTEAFF. The CDR3, as DNA: TGTGCCAGTAGTATAATGTCATCGGGCACTGAAGCTTTCTTT.